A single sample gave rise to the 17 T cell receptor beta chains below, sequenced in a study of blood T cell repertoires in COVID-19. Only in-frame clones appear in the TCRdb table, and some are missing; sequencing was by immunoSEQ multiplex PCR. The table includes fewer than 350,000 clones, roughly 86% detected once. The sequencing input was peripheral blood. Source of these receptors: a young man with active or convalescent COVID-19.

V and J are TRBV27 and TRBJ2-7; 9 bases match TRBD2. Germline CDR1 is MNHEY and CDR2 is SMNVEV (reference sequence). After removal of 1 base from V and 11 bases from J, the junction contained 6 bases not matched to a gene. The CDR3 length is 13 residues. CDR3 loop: CASSLFLGGGEYF. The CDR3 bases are TGTGCCAGCAGTTTATTTTTGGGCGGGGGGGAGTACTTC.

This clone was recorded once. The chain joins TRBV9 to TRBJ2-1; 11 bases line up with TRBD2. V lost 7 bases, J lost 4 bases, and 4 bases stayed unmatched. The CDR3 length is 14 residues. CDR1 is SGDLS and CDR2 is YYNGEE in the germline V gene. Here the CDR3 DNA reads TGTGCCAGCGGAATAGCGGGGGGGTACAATGAGCAGTTCTTC. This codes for CASGIAGGYNEQFF.

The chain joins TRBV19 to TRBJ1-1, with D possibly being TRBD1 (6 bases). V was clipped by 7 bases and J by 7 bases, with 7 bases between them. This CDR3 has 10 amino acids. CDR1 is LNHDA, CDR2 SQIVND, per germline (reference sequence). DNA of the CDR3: TGTGCCAGTATACAGGGTGAAGCTTTCTTT. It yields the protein CASIQGEAFF.

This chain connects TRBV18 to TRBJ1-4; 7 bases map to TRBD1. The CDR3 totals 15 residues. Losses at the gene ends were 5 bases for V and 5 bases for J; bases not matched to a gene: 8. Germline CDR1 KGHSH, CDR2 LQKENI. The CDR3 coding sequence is TGTGCCAGCTCAGTCGGAAGGACAGGAAATGAAAAACTGTTTTTT. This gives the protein CASSVGRTGNEKLFF.

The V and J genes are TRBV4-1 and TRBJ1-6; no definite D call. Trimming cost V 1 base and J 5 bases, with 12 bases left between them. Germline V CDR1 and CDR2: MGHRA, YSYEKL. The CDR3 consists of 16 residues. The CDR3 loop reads CASSQGRQRDNSPLHF. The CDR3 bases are TGCGCCAGCAGCCAAGGGCGGCAGAGAGATAATTCACCCCTCCACTTT.

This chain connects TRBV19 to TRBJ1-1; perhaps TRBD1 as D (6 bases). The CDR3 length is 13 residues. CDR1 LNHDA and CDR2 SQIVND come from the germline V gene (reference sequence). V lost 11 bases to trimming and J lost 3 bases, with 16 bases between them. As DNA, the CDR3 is TGTGCCGTAAAACAGGGACTACACACTGAAGCTTTCTTT. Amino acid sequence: CAVKQGLHTEAFF.

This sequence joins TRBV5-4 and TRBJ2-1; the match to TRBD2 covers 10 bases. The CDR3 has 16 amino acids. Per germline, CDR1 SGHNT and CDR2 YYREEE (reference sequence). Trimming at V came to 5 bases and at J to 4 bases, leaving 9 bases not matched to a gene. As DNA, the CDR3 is TGTGCCAGCAGGTTCTTAGCGGGGGGTGGTTACAATGAGCAGTTCTTC. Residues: CASRFLAGGGYNEQFF.

CDR3 protein: CASSFVGSSTTGELFF. CDR3 bases: TGTGCCAGCAGCTTCGTCGGGTCATCCACCACCGGGGAGCTGTTTTTT. This rearrangement joins TRBV7-8 to TRBJ2-2; no clear D. The V end was cut by 3 bases, the J end by 4 bases, with 15 bases between. Germline CDR1 is SGHVS and CDR2 is FQNEAQ. The CDR3 is 16 residues long.

The CDR3 spells CATSRGWDRGYNEQFF. The CDR3 nucleotides read TGTGCCACCAGCAGAGGATGGGACAGGGGTTACAATGAGCAGTTCTTC. The rearrangement links TRBV15 to TRBJ2-1; 10 nucleotides agree with TRBD1. The V segment lost 1 base and the J segment 4 bases; nucleotides outside the gene matches: 4. The CDR3 contains 16 residues. Germline-derived CDR1 and CDR2 are LNHNV and YYDKDF (reference sequence).

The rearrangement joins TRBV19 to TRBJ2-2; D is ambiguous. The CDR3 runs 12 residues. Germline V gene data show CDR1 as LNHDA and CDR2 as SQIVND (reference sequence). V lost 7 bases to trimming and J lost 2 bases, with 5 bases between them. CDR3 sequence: CASNLNTGELFF. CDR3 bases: TGTGCCAGTAACCTAAACACCGGGGAGCTGTTTTTT.

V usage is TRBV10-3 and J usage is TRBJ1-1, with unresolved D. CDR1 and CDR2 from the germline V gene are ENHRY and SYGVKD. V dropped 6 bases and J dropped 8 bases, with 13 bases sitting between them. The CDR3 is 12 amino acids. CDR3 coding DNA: TGTGCCATCAGCGGGCGGGGAACAGAAGCTTTCTTT. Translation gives CAISGRGTEAFF.

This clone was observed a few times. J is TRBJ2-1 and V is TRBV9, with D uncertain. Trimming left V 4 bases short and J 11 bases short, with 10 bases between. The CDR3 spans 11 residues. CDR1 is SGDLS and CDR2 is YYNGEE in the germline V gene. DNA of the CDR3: TGTGCCAGCAGCCCAGGTGGTAAGCAGTTCTTC. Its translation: CASSPGGKQFF.

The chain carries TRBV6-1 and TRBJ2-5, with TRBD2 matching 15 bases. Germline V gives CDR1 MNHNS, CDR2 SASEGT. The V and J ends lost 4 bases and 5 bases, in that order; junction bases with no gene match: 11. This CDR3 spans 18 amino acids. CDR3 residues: CASSVGTAGLAGGETQYF. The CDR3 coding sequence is TGTGCCAGCAGTGTTGGGACGGCTGGACTAGCGGGGGGGGAGACCCAGTACTTC.

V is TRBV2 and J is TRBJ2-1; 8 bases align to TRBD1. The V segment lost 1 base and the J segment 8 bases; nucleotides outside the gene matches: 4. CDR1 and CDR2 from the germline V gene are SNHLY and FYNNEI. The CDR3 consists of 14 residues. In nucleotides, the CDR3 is TGTGCCAGCAGTGAAGGTACAGGGGGTGATGAGCAGTTCTTC. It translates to CASSEGTGGDEQFF. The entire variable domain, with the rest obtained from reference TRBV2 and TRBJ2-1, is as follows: EPEVTQTPSHQVTQMGQEVILRCVPISNHLYFYWYRQILGQKVEFLVSFYNNEISEKSEIFDDQFSVERPDGSNFTLKIRSTKLEDSAMYFCASSEGTGGDEQFFGPGTRLTVL.

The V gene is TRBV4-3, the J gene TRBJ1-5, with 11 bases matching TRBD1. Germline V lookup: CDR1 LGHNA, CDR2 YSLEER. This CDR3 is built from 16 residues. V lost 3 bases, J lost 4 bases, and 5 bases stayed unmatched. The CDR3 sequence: CASSQDRGLWNQPQHF. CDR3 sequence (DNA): TGCGCCAGCAGCCAGGACAGGGGGCTTTGGAATCAGCCCCAGCATTTT.

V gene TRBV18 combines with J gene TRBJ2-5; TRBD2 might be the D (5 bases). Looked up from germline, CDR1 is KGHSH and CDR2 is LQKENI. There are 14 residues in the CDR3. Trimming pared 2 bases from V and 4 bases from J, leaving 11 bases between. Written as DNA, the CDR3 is TGTGCCAGCTCACCAACGGCTAGCCCAGAGACCCAGTACTTC. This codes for CASSPTASPETQYF.

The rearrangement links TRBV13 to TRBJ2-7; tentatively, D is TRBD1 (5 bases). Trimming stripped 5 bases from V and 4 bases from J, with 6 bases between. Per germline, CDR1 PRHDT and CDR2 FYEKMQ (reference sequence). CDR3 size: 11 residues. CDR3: CASSRGYEQYF. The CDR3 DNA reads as TGTGCCAGCAGCAGGGGTTACGAGCAGTACTTC. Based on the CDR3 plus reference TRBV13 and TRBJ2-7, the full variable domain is AAGVIQSPRHLIKEKRETATLKCYPIPRHDTVYWYQQGPGQDPQFLISFYEKMQSDKGSIPDRFSAQQFSDYHSELNMSSLELGDSALYFCASSRGYEQYFGPGTRLTVT.